These T cell receptor beta chains were read from a single sample in a study of CD8+ T cells in alopecia areata. Data came from immunoSEQ multiplex PCR; TCRdb stores just in-frame clones and leaves some out. In the table there are 130,000 to 150,000 clones, around 49% of which are singletons. The source material was CD4+ T cells sorted from blood, sampled at week 0. These receptors were collected from a human donor with alopecia areata. Both conserved end residues are part of each CDR3. D genes are given only for firm matches. Clone size is stated in some rows and not others, as once, few, many or a class when expanded.

J	size	D	V	CDR3	DNA
TRBJ1-5	NA	NA	TRBV5-6	CASSPQPFGNQPQHF	TGTGCCAGCAGCCCACAGCCCTTTGGCAATCAGCCCCAGCATTTT
TRBJ2-1	NA	NA	TRBV30	CAWSSRNEQFF	TGTGCCTGGAGCAGCCGTAATGAGCAGTTCTTC
TRBJ1-1	NA	NA	TRBV30	CAFSQGITEAFF	TGTGCTTTCTCACAGGGCATCACTGAAGCTTTCTTT
TRBJ2-5	once	NA	TRBV20-1	CSGTLQETQYF	TGCAGTGGGACACTGCAAGAGACCCAGTACTTC
TRBJ1-1	NA	NA	TRBV9	CASSYDSNTEAFF	TGTGCCAGCAGTTACGACAGCAACACTGAAGCTTTCTTT
TRBJ2-7	once	NA	TRBV5-1	CASSPRTDSYEQYF	TGCGCCAGCAGCCCCCGGACTGATTCCTACGAGCAGTACTTC
TRBJ2-3	NA	TRBD1	TRBV29-1	CSVLRDRGRDTQYF	TGCAGCGTGCTCCGGGACAGGGGGAGAGATACGCAGTATTTT
TRBJ2-3	NA	NA	TRBV15	CATSRDRREDTQYF	TGTGCCACCAGCAGAGATAGGCGGGAAGATACGCAGTATTTT
TRBJ2-7	NA	NA	TRBV28	CASSLGWRGFYEQYF	TGTGCCAGCAGTTTGGGGTGGAGGGGGTTCTACGAGCAGTACTTC
TRBJ1-1	NA	NA	TRBV29-1	CSVADSPMPFF	TGCAGCGTCGCAGACAGCCCCATGCCTTTCTTT
TRBJ1-2	NA	TRBD1	TRBV7-2	CASSFGQGGGGYTF	TGTGCCAGCAGCTTTGGACAGGGAGGAGGTGGCTACACCTTC
TRBJ1-2	many	NA	TRBV6-6	CASSYREQGTGGYTF	TGTGCCAGCAGTTACAGAGAGCAGGGTACGGGTGGCTACACCTTC
TRBJ1-2	NA	NA	TRBV5-1	CASSDRDNYGYTF	TGCGCCAGCAGCGACCGGGACAACTATGGCTACACCTTC
TRBJ1-3	NA	NA	TRBV27	CASRNQGSGNTIYF	TGTGCCAGCAGGAACCAGGGCTCTGGAAACACCATATATTTT
TRBJ2-7	NA	TRBD1	TRBV2	CASSLRGPGAYEQYF	TGTGCCAGCAGCCTCAGGGGGCCAGGGGCCTACGAGCAGTACTTC
TRBJ2-7	few	NA	TRBV5-1	CASSLDSGSVYEQYF	TGCGCCAGCAGCTTGGATTCGGGTTCAGTATACGAGCAGTACTTC
TRBJ2-3	NA	TRBD1	TRBV15	CATGTADTQYF	TGTGCCACCGGGACAGCAGATACGCAGTATTTT
TRBJ2-3	NA	NA	TRBV2	CASRGAGTDTQYF	TGTGCCAGCAGGGGGGCCGGGACAGATACGCAGTATTTT
TRBJ2-7	NA	TRBD1	TRBV2	CASRRQGDINEQYF	TGTGCCAGCAGAAGACAGGGGGATATTAACGAGCAGTACTTC
TRBJ2-6	NA	NA	TRBV5-1	CASSLVLSGANVLTF	TGCGCCAGCAGCTTGGTCCTCTCTGGGGCCAACGTCCTGACTTTC
TRBJ1-1	NA	NA	TRBV4-2	CASSPGGRTEAFF	TGTGCCAGCAGCCCCGGCGGGCGGACTGAAGCTTTCTTT
TRBJ1-5	few	TRBD1	TRBV30	CAWSVRTGGNQPQHF	TGTGCCTGGAGTGTAAGGACAGGGGGTAATCAGCCCCAGCATTTT
TRBJ2-7	NA	TRBD2	TRBV25-1	CASSEWASGRTTYEQYF	TGTGCCAGCAGTGAATGGGCTAGCGGGAGGACTACCTACGAGCAGTACTTC
TRBJ1-4	NA	TRBD1	TRBV29-1	CSVELTGGFEKLFF	TGCAGCGTTGAACTGACAGGGGGCTTTGAAAAACTGTTTTTT
TRBJ1-2	few	NA	TRBV20-1	CSARKDYGYTF	TGCAGTGCTAGGAAGGACTATGGCTACACCTTC
TRBJ1-3	NA	NA	TRBV4-2	CASSQDPTGNTIYF	TGTGCCAGCAGCCAAGATCCGACTGGAAACACCATATATTTT
TRBJ2-5	NA	NA	TRBV29-1	CSVDSIQGPPQETQYF	TGCAGCGTTGATTCGATACAGGGCCCTCCCCAAGAGACCCAGTACTTC
TRBJ1-4	NA	NA	TRBV4-2	CASSQEPHFAEKLFF	TGTGCCAGCAGCCAAGAACCTCACTTCGCTGAAAAACTGTTTTTT
TRBJ2-3	NA	NA	TRBV29-1	CSVDAPGRTDTQYF	TGCAGCGTTGATGCCCCGGGCCGGACAGATACGCAGTATTTT
TRBJ2-1	NA	NA	TRBV5-4	CASSSSADPTYNEQFF	TGTGCCAGCAGCTCCTCAGCGGACCCTACCTACAATGAGCAGTTCTTC
TRBJ2-7	NA	TRBD1	TRBV6-6	CASSDRDRVHEQYF	TGTGCCAGCAGTGACCGGGACAGGGTCCACGAGCAGTACTTC
TRBJ2-2	NA	NA	TRBV2	CASSGGVRRSTGELFF	TGTGCCAGCAGTGGAGGGGTTCGGCGGTCTACCGGGGAGCTGTTTTTT
TRBJ2-5	NA	NA	TRBV5-4	CASSLSYGGRKTQYF	TGTGCCAGCAGCTTAAGTTACGGAGGAAGGAAGACCCAGTACTTC
TRBJ2-7	NA	TRBD1	TRBV25-1	CASSELGTGIQVHEQYF	TGTGCCAGCAGTGAATTAGGGACAGGGATTCAGGTTCACGAGCAGTACTTC
TRBJ2-2	few	TRBD2	TRBV30	CAWRPTSGRGTGELFF	TGTGCCTGGAGGCCTACTAGCGGGAGGGGTACCGGGGAGCTGTTTTTT
TRBJ2-7	NA	NA	TRBV11-2	CASSSLPGHGEQYF	TGTGCCAGCAGCTCCCTGCCGGGGCATGGCGAGCAGTACTTC
TRBJ2-3	NA	NA	TRBV30	CALKTRDTQYF	TGTGCCCTTAAGACTCGAGATACGCAGTATTTT
TRBJ1-1	NA	NA	TRBV29-1	CSVGGEALNTEAFF	TGCAGCGTCGGTGGGGAAGCTTTGAACACTGAAGCTTTCTTT
TRBJ1-5	NA	NA	TRBV6-1	CASSEGFRQVSNQPQHF	TGTGCCAGCAGTGAAGGGTTTCGGCAGGTTAGCAATCAGCCCCAGCATTTT
TRBJ2-7	NA	TRBD1	TRBV6-6	CASGVDRVSYEQYF	TGTGCCAGCGGAGTTGACAGGGTATCCTACGAGCAGTACTTC
TRBJ1-1	few	NA	TRBV11-1	CASSLSAHEAFF	TGTGCCAGCAGCCTTTCCGCTCATGAAGCTTTCTTT
TRBJ1-4	NA	NA	TRBV2	CASSWGATNEKLFF	TGTGCCAGCAGTTGGGGCGCAACTAATGAAAAACTGTTTTTT
TRBJ2-5	NA	NA	TRBV7-8	CASSGLGQETQYF	TGTGCCAGCAGCGGACTCGGGCAAGAGACCCAGTACTTC
TRBJ1-2	few	TRBD1	TRBV7-6	CASSPGGGGQGARIGYTF	TGTGCCAGCAGCCCGGGCGGGGGTGGCCAGGGGGCGAGAATTGGCTACACCTTC
TRBJ1-2	few	TRBD1	TRBV2	CASRQGATYGYTF	TGTGCCAGCAGACAGGGGGCGACCTATGGCTACACCTTC
TRBJ2-7	NA	NA	TRBV7-2	CASSPGPYEQYF	TGTGCCAGCAGCCCCGGTCCCTACGAGCAGTACTTC
TRBJ1-1	NA	NA	TRBV9	CASSVTYGGTEAFF	TGTGCCAGCAGCGTAACGTACGGCGGCACTGAAGCTTTCTTT
TRBJ2-6	NA	NA	TRBV9	CASSTRSSGANVLTF	TGTGCCAGCAGCACCCGGAGCTCTGGGGCCAACGTCCTGACTTTC
TRBJ1-1	NA	NA	TRBV5-4	CASSGATGRNTEAFF	TGTGCCAGCAGCGGGGCCACAGGGAGGAACACTGAAGCTTTCTTT
TRBJ2-1	once	TRBD2	TRBV29-1	CSGSRGGWDPYNEQFF	TGCAGCGGCAGCCGGGGGGGATGGGACCCCTACAATGAGCAGTTCTTC
TRBJ2-5	NA	TRBD2	TRBV30	CAWSAGLAVFSTQYF	TGTGCCTGGAGTGCGGGACTAGCGGTATTTTCGACCCAGTACTTC